One and the same sample provided the 23 T cell receptor beta chains below, sequenced in a study of tissue T cells after allogeneic stem cell transplantation. Time point meaning: mouse harvest day 7 after allogeneic transplant. Mouse grafts combined 10^7 T-cell-depleted bone marrow cells with 10^6 splenic CD5+ T cells. Clones were read by immunoSEQ multiplex PCR, and TCRdb kept only the in-frame ones, dropping some. The sample includes thousands of clones, 40% to 55% of them seen just once. Source material: gut tissue. These receptors were taken from a female BALB/c mouse given C57BL/6 T cells with graft-versus-host disease after an allogeneic hematopoietic cell transplant.

Regarding this clone: Any gene name here is a mouse gene name. Coverage ceases 1 residue before the CDR3 finishes, and the germline J gene fills in the end. This sequence joins TRBV31 and TRBJ2-4, with D perhaps assigned TRBD1 or TRBD2 (5 bases each). V lost 1 base and J 6 bases, leaving 8 bases between the germline ends. The CDR3 has 12 amino acids. In germline, CDR1 is GKSSPN, CDR2 SITVG. The CDR3 loop is CAWSRGTNTLYF. CDR3 DNA, as far as it was read: TGTGCCTGGAGTCGGGGGACGAACACCTTGTAC.

Worth noting for this clone: Gene names follow the mouse nomenclature. The CDR3 is cut off 1 residue early in the read; its end comes from the germline J gene. The chain links TRBV1 to TRBJ2-5, with D possibly called TRBD1 or TRBD2 (5 bases each). The CDR3 sequence is 14 residues long. The germline V gene encodes CDR1 NSQYPW and CDR2 LRSPGD (reference sequence). Trimming took off 1 base at V and 5 bases at J, with 10 bases between the two ends. CDR3 sequence: CTCSAAGAGDTQYF. Incomplete CDR3 DNA: TGCACCTGCAGTGCAGCCGGGGCCGGAGACACCCAGTAC.

In this sample, this clone turned up a few times. The genes are named according to mouse. The read terminates 1 residue ahead of where the CDR3 ends, so the germline J gene completes it. The gene calls are TRBV15 and TRBJ1-2; D unclear. The V end lost 2 bases, the J end lost 1 base, and 5 bases lay between the germline ends. Looked up from germline, CDR1 is SGHND and CDR2 is FRSKSL. The CDR3 covers 13 residues. The CDR3 spells CASSLPGNSDYTF. The covered CDR3 bases are TGTGCCAGCAGTTTACCAGGAAACTCCGACTACACC.

This clone was counted only a few times. Germline and genes here are mouse. The CDR3 is cut off 1 residue early in the read; its end comes from the germline J gene. V is TRBV20 and J is TRBJ1-5; tentatively, D is TRBD1 (6 bases). This CDR3 has 13 residues. Trimming took 6 bases from V and 1 from J, leaving 10 bases between them. Germline V CDR1 and CDR2: GFQATS, STVNSAI. The CDR3 sequence is CGAAGTNNQAPLF. The part of the CDR3 DNA that was read is TGTGGTGCCGCCGGGACAAACAACCAGGCTCCGCTT. Full variable domain (rest looked up from reference TRBV20 and TRBJ1-5): GALVYQYPRRTICKSGTSMRMECQAVGFQATSVAWYRQSPQKTFELIALSTVNSAIKYEQNFTQEKFPISHPNLSFSSMTVLNAYLEDRGLYLCGAAGTNNQAPLFGEGTRLSVL.

Turning to this clone: Mouse gene names and germline throughout. The read is 1 residue too short to cover the CDR3 end, so that end is filled in from the germline J gene. The V call is TRBV12-1, the J call TRBJ2-7, with 7 bases aligning to TRBD2. The germline CDR1 and CDR2 sequences are SGHSN and HYEKVE. V lost 4 bases and J lost 4; bases outside the gene matches: 3. The CDR3 has 12 amino acids. CDR3 bases read: TGTGCCAGCTCCCCGGGACTGTATGAACAGTAC. It yields the protein CASSPGLYEQY. The complete CDR3 reads CASSPGLYEQYF.

Turning to this clone: Germline and genes here are mouse. Read data end 1 residue before the CDR3 end; the end is taken from the germline J gene. Other DNA sequences in the sample encode the same CDR3. The chain carries TRBV13-2 and TRBJ2-5; D perhaps matches TRBD1 (6 bases). Germline loops: CDR1 NNHNN, CDR2 SYGAGS (reference sequence). CDR3 length: 14 residues. Trimming pared 2 bases from V and 0 bases from J, leaving 7 bases between. The part of the CDR3 DNA that was read is TGTGCCAGCGGTGACAGGGGAAACCAAGACACCCAGTAC. Protein: CASGDRGNQDTQY. The whole CDR3 is CASGDRGNQDTQYF.

On this clone: Gene and germline names: mouse. The read finishes 1 residue shy of the CDR3 end, and the germline J gene is used to complete it. The gene calls are TRBV3 and TRBJ2-4; weak D call: TRBD1 (5 bases). From germline, CDR1 is SNHLY and CDR2 FYNGKV (reference sequence). V was cut by 2 bases and J by 8 bases, with 5 bases left in between. The CDR3 loop spans 11 amino acids. The part of the CDR3 DNA that was read is TGTGCCAGCAGCTTAAGGGGCACCTTGTAC. As protein: CASSLRGTLY. In full, the CDR3 reads CASSLRGTLYF.

Comments on this clone: Mouse names are used for the genes. The read gets to within 1 residue of the CDR3 end, and the germline J gene fills in the rest. This chain joins TRBV26 and TRBJ2-4; 7 bases map to TRBD1. The V segment lost 2 bases and the J segment 5 bases; nucleotides outside the gene matches: 1. CDR1 is KGHPV, CDR2 FQNQEV, per germline (reference sequence). The CDR3 totals 13 residues. Partial CDR3 DNA: TGTGCCAGCAGTCTGAGGGACAGAAACACCTTGTAC. Its translation is CASSLRDRNTLY. The whole CDR3 reads CASSLRDRNTLYF.

Regarding this clone: The genes are named according to mouse. The read stops 1 residue short of the end of the CDR3; the missing end is completed from the germline J gene. This rearrangement joins TRBV13-1 to TRBJ1-2; D is possibly TRBD1 (6 bases). CDR3 length equals 16 residues. Trimming took 2 bases from V and 0 from J, leaving 14 bases between them. Germline V gene sequence: CDR1 NSHNY, CDR2 SYGAGN. CDR3: CASSEPPQGTNSDYTF. CDR3 DNA, as far as it was read: TGTGCCAGCAGTGAACCCCCACAGGGAACAAACTCCGACTACACC.

This clone appeared a single time. Gene labels here are mouse ones. The read is 1 residue too short to cover the CDR3 end, so that end is filled in from the germline J gene. This chain joins TRBV3 and TRBJ1-1, with 7 bases aligning to TRBD1. The CDR3 consists of 14 residues. Germline V gene lookup returns CDR1 SNHLY and CDR2 FYNGKV (reference sequence). The V gene end was trimmed by 4 bases and the J gene end by 0 bases; junction bases not matched to a gene: 2. The CDR3 bases that were read are TGTGCCAGCAGCTCGGGACAGTCAAACACAGAAGTCTTC. It encodes CASSSGQSNTEVF. The CDR3 in its entirety is CASSSGQSNTEVFF. Full variable domain (outside the CDR3, taken from reference TRBV3 and TRBJ1-1): GPKVLQIPSHQIIDMGQMVTLNCDPVSNHLYFYWYKQILGQQMEFLVNFYNGKVMEKSKLFKDQFSVERPDGSYFTLKIQPTALEDSAVYFCASSSGQSNTEVFFGKGTRLTVV.

Comment on this clone: Each gene name is a mouse one. The CDR3 end is not reached by the read, which stops 1 residue before it; the germline J gene fills it in. The rearrangement joins TRBV3 to TRBJ2-5; 8 nucleotides match TRBD2. The length of the CDR3 is 13 residues. Germline V gene lookup returns CDR1 SNHLY and CDR2 FYNGKV (reference sequence). J lost 8 bases, V lost 1 base, and 2 bases had no gene match. CDR3: CASSLELGATQYF. The CDR3 bases that were read are TGTGCCAGCAGCTTAGAACTGGGGGCCACCCAGTAC. The full variable domain, its missing parts supplied by reference TRBV3 and TRBJ2-5, is GPKVLQIPSHQIIDMGQMVTLNCDPVSNHLYFYWYKQILGQQMEFLVNFYNGKVMEKSKLFKDQFSVERPDGSYFTLKIQPTALEDSAVYFCASSLELGATQYFGPGTRLLVL.

Points on this clone: The gene names here belong to mouse. The read is 1 residue too short to cover the CDR3 end, so that end is filled in from the germline J gene. The chain joins TRBV12-1 to TRBJ2-2; D gene uncertain. The CDR3 is 13 residues long. V was trimmed by 0 bases and J by 2 bases, leaving 3 bases between them. Germline-derived CDR1 and CDR2 are SGHSN and HYEKVE. CDR3 DNA, as far as it was read: TGTGCCAGCTCTCTCGGGAACACCGGGCAGCTCTAC. This encodes CASSLGNTGQLY. The entire CDR3 reads CASSLGNTGQLYF. The variable domain in full, completed from reference TRBV12-1 and TRBJ2-2, reads DSGVVQSPRHIIKEKGGRSVLTCIPISGHSNVVWYQQTLGKELKFLIQHYEKVERDKGFLPSRFSVQQFDDYHSEMNMSALELEDSAMYFCASSLGNTGQLYFGEGSKLTVL.

As for this clone: All gene names here are mouse names. The read ends 1 residue before the CDR3 terminus; that terminus is restored from the germline J gene. The chain couples TRBV16 to TRBJ1-3; D not resolved. This CDR3 contains 14 residues. The V gene's germline CDR1 is SGHSA and CDR2 FRNQAP. Trimming removed 6 bases at V and 0 bases at J, with 9 bases between. Partial CDR3 DNA: TGTGCAAGCAGGGGAGAATATTCTGGAAATACGCTCTAT. Its protein product is CASRGEYSGNTLY. From start to end, the CDR3 is CASRGEYSGNTLYF.

With respect to this clone: Gene names refer to mouse genes. The read finishes 1 residue shy of the CDR3 end, and the germline J gene is used to complete it. This rearrangement joins TRBV29 to TRBJ1-2; perhaps TRBD1 as D (5 bases). Trimming cost V 3 bases and J 3 bases, with 8 bases left between them. The CDR3 consists of 13 residues. Germline V CDR1 and CDR2: MSHET, SYDVDS. The sequenced CDR3 bases are TGTGCTAGCAGTTTCAGGGACGACTCCGACTACACC. It yields the protein CASSFRDDSDYT. The whole CDR3 region reads CASSFRDDSDYTF.

A note on this clone: Here the gene names and germline are mouse. From the germline J gene comes the end of the CDR3, since the read stops 1 residue before it. The V gene is TRBV3, the J gene TRBJ1-2; D is uncertain. V gave up 3 bases and J gave up 2 bases, with 7 bases separating them. The CDR3 spans 13 residues. Per the germline V gene, CDR1 is SNHLY and CDR2 is FYNGKV (reference sequence). The CDR3 sequence is CASSFLMNSDYTF. The CDR3 DNA, read in part, is TGTGCCAGCAGCTTCCTCATGAACTCCGACTACACC.

This clone was seen just once. Mouse germline and gene names are used. The read comes to an end 1 residue before the CDR3 does, leaving the germline J gene to fill in the end. Other DNA sequences from this sample encode an identical CDR3 as well. The chain recombines TRBV26 with TRBJ1-1, with D possibly TRBD1 on 6 matching bases. The CDR3 is 13 residues long. Germline CDR1 and CDR2: KGHPV and FQNQEV (reference sequence). The V end lost 6 bases, the J end lost 0 bases, and 8 bases lay between the germline ends. The sequenced CDR3 bases are TGTGCCAGCAGACAGGGAGCAAACACAGAAGTCTTC. This codes for CASRQGANTEVF. The complete CDR3 sequence is CASRQGANTEVFF.

This clone showed up just a few times. Gene names follow the mouse nomenclature. The read ends 1 residue early relative to the CDR3; the germline J gene fills the gap. The chain recombines TRBV31 with TRBJ2-7, with 10 bases identical to TRBD2. CDR1 GKSSPN and CDR2 SITVG come from the germline V gene. Trimming removed 0 bases from V and 6 bases from J; junction bases left unmatched: 5. The CDR3 sequence is 14 residues long. CDR3 region: CAWSLGWGGFEQYF. The sequenced part of the CDR3 DNA is TGTGCCTGGAGTCTAGGCTGGGGGGGCTTTGAACAGTAC.

On this clone itself: These gene names are mouse names. The read ends 1 residue before the CDR3 terminus; that terminus is restored from the germline J gene. The J gene is TRBJ1-2, the V gene TRBV24; perhaps TRBD1 as D (6 bases). Trimming left V 2 bases short and J 3 bases short, with 10 bases between. The CDR3 contains 14 residues. Per the germline V gene, CDR1 is KGHTA and CDR2 is FRNEEI. CDR3 in amino acids: CASSLRGVDSDYTF. The CDR3 bases that were read are TGTGCCAGCAGTCTGAGGGGGGTAGACTCCGACTACACC.

By share of the sample, this clone is large. The gene symbols are mouse symbols. The CDR3 goes on 1 residue after the read ends, and that part is filled in from the germline J gene. The chain employs TRBV3 and TRBJ2-7; TRBD2 agrees at 10 bases. V trimming: 1 base; J trimming: 4 bases; junction bases outside the gene matches: 1. The CDR3 has 14 amino acids. Germline CDR1 and CDR2: SNHLY and FYNGKV (reference sequence). The covered CDR3 bases are TGTGCCAGCAGCTTAGGGACTGGGGGTTATGAACAGTAC. This codes for CASSLGTGGYEQY. The CDR3 as a whole reads CASSLGTGGYEQYF.

Worth noting for this clone: All gene names here are mouse names. Coverage ceases 1 residue before the CDR3 finishes, and the germline J gene fills in the end. The chain couples TRBV26 to TRBJ2-4; 8 bases line up with TRBD2. The V gene end was trimmed by 2 bases and the J gene end by 0 bases; junction bases not matched to a gene: 1. This CDR3 comprises 15 residues. Germline assignment: CDR1 KGHPV and CDR2 FQNQEV (reference sequence). CDR3 protein: CASSLGLGSQNTLYF. The DNA read from the CDR3 is TGTGCCAGCAGTCTGGGACTGGGTAGTCAAAACACCTTGTAC.

Concerning this clone: Genes here carry mouse names. The sequence runs out 1 residue before the end of the CDR3; the remainder is reconstructed from the germline J gene. The gene calls are TRBV5 and TRBJ2-4, with 12 bases aligning to TRBD2. In germline, CDR1 is LGHNA, CDR2 YNLKQL (reference sequence). After removal of 0 bases from V and 0 bases from J, the junction contained 1 base not matched to a gene. The CDR3 contains 17 residues. The CDR3 protein is CASSQEGTGGSQNTLYF. The covered CDR3 bases are TGTGCCAGCAGCCAAGAGGGGACTGGGGGGAGTCAAAACACCTTGTAC.

With regard to this clone: These gene names are mouse names. The CDR3 end is not reached by the read, which stops 1 residue before it; the germline J gene fills it in. The same CDR3 can be traced to other DNA sequences in this sample. This rearrangement joins TRBV3 to TRBJ2-3; 13 nucleotides line up with TRBD2. The CDR3 consists of 17 residues. From germline, CDR1 is SNHLY and CDR2 FYNGKV (reference sequence). V was pared by 4 bases and J by 3 bases, with 7 bases of the junction left unmatched. The CDR3 DNA, read in part, is TGTGCCAGCAGCTCGGGACTGGGGGGGTCTAGCGCAGAAACGCTGTAT. As protein: CASSSGLGGSSAETLY. The complete CDR3 reads CASSSGLGGSSAETLYF.

As to this clone: Gene and germline names: mouse. The sequence runs out 1 residue before the end of the CDR3; the remainder is reconstructed from the germline J gene. V gene TRBV24 combines with J gene TRBJ2-1; 10 nucleotides match TRBD2. Per the germline V gene, CDR1 is KGHTA and CDR2 is FRNEEI. The CDR3 is 14 residues long. J gave up 7 bases and V 2 bases, and 2 bases lay outside the gene matches. CDR3 region: CASSLLGGRAEQFF. The DNA read from the CDR3 is TGTGCCAGCAGTCTGCTGGGGGGGCGAGCTGAGCAGTTC.